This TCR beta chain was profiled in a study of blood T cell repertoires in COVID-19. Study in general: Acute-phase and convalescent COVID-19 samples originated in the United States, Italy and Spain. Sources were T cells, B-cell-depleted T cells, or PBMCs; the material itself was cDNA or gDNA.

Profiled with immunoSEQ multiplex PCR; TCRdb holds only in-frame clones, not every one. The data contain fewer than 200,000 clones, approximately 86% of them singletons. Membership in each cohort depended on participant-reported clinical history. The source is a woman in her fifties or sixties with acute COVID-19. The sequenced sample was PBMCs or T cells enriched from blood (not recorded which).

The CDR3 loop reads CASSSTQGGNTIYF. CDR3 coding DNA: TGTGCCAGCTCATCCACGCAGGGCGGAAACACCATATATTTT. The chain joins TRBV18 to TRBJ1-3, with D maybe TRBD1 (5 bases). This CDR3 comprises 14 residues. V was cut by 5 bases and J by 4 bases, with 12 bases left in between. Germline V gene data show CDR1 as KGHSH and CDR2 as LQKENI.